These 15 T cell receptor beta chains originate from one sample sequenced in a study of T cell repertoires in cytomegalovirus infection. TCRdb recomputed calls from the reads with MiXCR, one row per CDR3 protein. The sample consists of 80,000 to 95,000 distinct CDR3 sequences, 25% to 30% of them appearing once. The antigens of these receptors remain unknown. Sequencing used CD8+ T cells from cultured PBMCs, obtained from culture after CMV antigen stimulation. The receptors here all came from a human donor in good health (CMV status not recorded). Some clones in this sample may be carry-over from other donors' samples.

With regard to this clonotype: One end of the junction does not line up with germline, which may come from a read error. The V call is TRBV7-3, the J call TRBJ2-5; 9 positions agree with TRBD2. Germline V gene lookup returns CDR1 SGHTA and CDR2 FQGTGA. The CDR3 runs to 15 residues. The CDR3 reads CASSLTPSGVEPQYF. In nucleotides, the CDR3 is TGTGCCAGCAGCTTAACTCCTAGCGGGGTAGAGCCCCAGTACTTC.

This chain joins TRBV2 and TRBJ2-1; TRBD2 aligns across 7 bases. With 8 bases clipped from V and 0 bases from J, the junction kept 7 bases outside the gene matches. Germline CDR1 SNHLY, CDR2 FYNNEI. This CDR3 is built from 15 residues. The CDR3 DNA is TGTGCCAGCGGGGGGGAGACCAACTCCTACAATGAGCAGTTCTTC. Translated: CASGGETNSYNEQFF.

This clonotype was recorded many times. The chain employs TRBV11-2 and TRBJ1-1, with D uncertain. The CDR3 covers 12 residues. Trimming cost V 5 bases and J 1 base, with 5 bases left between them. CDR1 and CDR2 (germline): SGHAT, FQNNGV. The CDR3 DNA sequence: TGTGCCAGCAGCCCTAGGAACACTGAAGCTTTCTTT. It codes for CASSPRNTEAFF.

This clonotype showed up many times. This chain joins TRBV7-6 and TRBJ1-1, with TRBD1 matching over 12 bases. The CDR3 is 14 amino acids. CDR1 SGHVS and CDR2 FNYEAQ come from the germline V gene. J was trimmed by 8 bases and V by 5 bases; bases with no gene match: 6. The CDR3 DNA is TGTGCCAGCAGCCCAGGGACAGGGGGCGCAGAAGCTTTCTTT. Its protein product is CASSPGTGGAEAFF.

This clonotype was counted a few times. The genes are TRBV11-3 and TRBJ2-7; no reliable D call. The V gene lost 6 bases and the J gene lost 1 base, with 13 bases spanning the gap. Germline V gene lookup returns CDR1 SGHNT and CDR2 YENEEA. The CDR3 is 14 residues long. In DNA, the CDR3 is TGTGCCAGCAGTCGAGCAGGAGCTTCCTACGAGCAGTACTTC. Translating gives CASSRAGASYEQYF.

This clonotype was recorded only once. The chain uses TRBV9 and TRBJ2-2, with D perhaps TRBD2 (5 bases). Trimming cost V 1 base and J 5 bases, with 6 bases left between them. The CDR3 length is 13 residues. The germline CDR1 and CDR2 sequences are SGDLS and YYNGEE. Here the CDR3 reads CASSVSGTGELFF. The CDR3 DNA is TGTGCCAGCAGCGTATCGGGAACCGGGGAGCTGTTTTTT.

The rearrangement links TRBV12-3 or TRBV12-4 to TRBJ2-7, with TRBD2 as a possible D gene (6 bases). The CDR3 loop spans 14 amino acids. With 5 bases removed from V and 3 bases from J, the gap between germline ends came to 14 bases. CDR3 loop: CASSEPGLVYEQYF. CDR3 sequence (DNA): TGTGCCAGCAGTGAACCGGGACTGGTCTACGAGCAGTACTTC.

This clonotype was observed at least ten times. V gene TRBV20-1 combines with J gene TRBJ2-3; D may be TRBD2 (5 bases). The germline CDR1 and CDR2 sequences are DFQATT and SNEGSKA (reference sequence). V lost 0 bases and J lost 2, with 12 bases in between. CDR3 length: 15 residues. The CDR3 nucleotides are TGCAGTGCTAGAGAGAGAAGGACTGCCACAGATACGCAGTATTTT. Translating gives CSARERRTATDTQYF.

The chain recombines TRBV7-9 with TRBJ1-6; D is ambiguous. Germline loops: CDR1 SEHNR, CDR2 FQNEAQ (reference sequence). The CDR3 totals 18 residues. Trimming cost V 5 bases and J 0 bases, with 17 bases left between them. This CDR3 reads CASSPRGGGGSYNSPLHF. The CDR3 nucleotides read TGTGCCAGCAGCCCCCGGGGAGGAGGTGGCTCCTATAATTCACCCCTCCACTTT. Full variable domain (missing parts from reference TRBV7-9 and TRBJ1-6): DTGVSQNPRHKITKRGQNVTFRCDPISEHNRLYWYRQTLGQGPEFLTYFQNEAQLEKSRLLSDRFSAERPKGSFSTLEIQRTEQGDSAMYLCASSPRGGGGSYNSPLHFGNGTRLTVT.

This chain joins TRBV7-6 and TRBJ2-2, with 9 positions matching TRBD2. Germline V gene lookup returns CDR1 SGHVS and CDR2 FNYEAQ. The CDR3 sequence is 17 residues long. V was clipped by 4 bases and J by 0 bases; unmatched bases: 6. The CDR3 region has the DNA TGTGCCAGCAGCTCCCAGGGCGGGGGGGCGAACACCGGGGAGCTGTTTTTT. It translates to CASSSQGGGANTGELFF.

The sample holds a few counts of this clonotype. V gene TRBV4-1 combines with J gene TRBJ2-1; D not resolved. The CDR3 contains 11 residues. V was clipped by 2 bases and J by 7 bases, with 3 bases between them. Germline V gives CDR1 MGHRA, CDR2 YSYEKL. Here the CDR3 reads CASSQWNEQFF. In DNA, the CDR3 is TGCGCCAGCAGCCAATGGAATGAGCAGTTCTTC.

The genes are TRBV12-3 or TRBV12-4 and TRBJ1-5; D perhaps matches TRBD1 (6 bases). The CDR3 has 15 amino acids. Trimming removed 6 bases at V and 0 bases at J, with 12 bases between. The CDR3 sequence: CASSTWTDSNQPQHF. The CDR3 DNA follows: TGTGCCAGCAGCACGTGGACAGATAGCAATCAGCCCCAGCATTTT.

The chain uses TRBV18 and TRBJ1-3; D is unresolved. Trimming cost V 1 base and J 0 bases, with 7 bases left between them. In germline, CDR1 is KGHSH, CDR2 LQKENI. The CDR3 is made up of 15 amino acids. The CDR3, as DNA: TGTGCCAGCTCACCACTAAGAGTCTCTGGAAACACCATATATTTT. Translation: CASSPLRVSGNTIYF.

CDR3 protein: CASRNRDSHQPQHF. In DNA, the CDR3 is TGTGCCAGCAGAAACCGGGACAGCCATCAGCCCCAGCATTTT. The chain has TRBV6-6 and TRBJ1-5, with 7 bases lining up with TRBD1. Trimming took 6 bases from V and 5 from J; bases not matched to a gene: 7. The CDR3 sequence is 14 residues long. CDR1 and CDR2 from the germline V gene are MNHNY and SVGAGI (reference sequence).

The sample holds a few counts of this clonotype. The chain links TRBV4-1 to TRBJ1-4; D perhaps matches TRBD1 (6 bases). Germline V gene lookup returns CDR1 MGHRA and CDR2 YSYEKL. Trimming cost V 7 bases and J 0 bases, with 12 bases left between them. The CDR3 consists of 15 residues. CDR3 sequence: CASTNRVTTNEKLFF. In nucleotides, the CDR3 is TGCGCCAGCACCAACAGGGTTACAACTAATGAAAAACTGTTTTTT.